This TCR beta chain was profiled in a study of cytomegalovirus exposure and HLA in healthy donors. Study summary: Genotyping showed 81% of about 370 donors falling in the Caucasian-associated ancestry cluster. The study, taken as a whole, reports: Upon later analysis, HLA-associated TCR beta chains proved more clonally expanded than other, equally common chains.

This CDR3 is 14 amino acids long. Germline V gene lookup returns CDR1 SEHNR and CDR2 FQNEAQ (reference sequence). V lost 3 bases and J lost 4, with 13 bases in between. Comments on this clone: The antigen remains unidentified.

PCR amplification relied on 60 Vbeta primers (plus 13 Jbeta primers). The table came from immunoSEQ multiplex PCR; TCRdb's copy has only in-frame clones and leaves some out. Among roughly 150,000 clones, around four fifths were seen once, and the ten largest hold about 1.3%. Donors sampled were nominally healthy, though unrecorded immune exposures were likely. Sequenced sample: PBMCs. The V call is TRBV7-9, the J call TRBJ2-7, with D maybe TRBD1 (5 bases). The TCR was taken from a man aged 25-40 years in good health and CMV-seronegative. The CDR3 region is CASSFSREVYEQYF. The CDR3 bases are TGTGCCAGCAGCTTTTCCAGGGAAGTATACGAGCAGTACTTC. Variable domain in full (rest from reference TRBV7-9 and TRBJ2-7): DTGVSQNPRHKITKRGQNVTFRCDPISEHNRLYWYRQTLGQGPEFLTYFQNEAQLEKSRLLSDRFSAERPKGSFSTLEIQRTEQGDSAMYLCASSFSREVYEQYFGPGTRLTVT.